This record concerns one T cell receptor beta chain sequence. This clonotype was found many times. Its antigen specificity is not known. Qualities for individual bases were not recorded, and no much larger clone is one base off. The TCR beta CDR3 region was amplified with a multiplex PCR system, in which a first round of approximately 10 cycles was run using 32 V-gene forward and 13 J-gene reverse primers. The first PCR round was done with a QIAGEN Multiplex PCR Kit, and the primer sequences were filed in Chinese patent CN105087789A. Illumina universal primers were added in a second PCR round performed with the Phusion High-Fidelity PCR Kit. TCR libraries were paired-end sequenced at 151 bp read length on the Illumina HiSeq X Ten platform. The published analysis was carried out like this. Cutadapt removed reads without multiplex PCR primers, PEAR merged read pairs, and MiXCR with default settings called CDR3 regions. Repertoire diversity used Shannon entropy, and clonality was computed as one minus Shannon entropy divided by ln of productive unique sequence count. Clonotypes present at frequencies of at least 0.5% were defined as dominant or high-frequency T-cell clones. TCRdb itself trimmed the public reads at Q25 with fastp, ran MiXCR and retained productive beta chains. Every entry covers one CDR3 protein and lists the most common genes and DNA from its rows. In this record, the V and J calls reflect TCRdb's handling and not the investigators' own analysis. The sample has roughly 3,200 distinct CDR3 sequences on record, about 17% of them singletons. The leading ten clones occupy under 20% of the sample.

The data belong to a study of immune heterogeneity within non-small cell lung tumors (dated 2018 in TCRdb). Regarding the complete study: By histology, a few squamous cell carcinomas, 9 to 11 non-squamous carcinomas and 1 tumor not otherwise specified were included. Whole-exome sequencing, RNA-seq and TCR beta repertoire sequencing were combined for multiple spatially distinct regions from each NSCLC tumor so that intratumoral immune heterogeneity could be examined. TCR repertoire analysis included roughly 60 tumor loci from under 16 patients, whereas transcriptome data included only 40 to 50 loci from 12 patients. Neoantigen binding to each patient's HLA alleles was predicted with netMHCpan-3.0 for mutant peptides of 8 to 11 amino acids.

Overall study results and their limits: Within a patient, identical dominant CDR3B clonotypes were found to recur across loci, yet unique high-frequency clones were also harbored in different tumor locations. High-frequency TCR beta clonotypes were found to be largely distinct between individual patients. Local tumor mutational burden and local T-cell repertoire clonality had a statistically significant but moderate positive correlation (R 0.3 to 0.4).

Trimming removed 10 bases from V and 3 bases from J, leaving 7 bases between the germline ends. CDR3 length: 11 amino acids, cysteine to phenylalanine. The entry retains the CDR3 DNA only, 33 bases that are in frame from base 1. In the germline V gene, CDR1 corresponds to MNHNS and CDR2 to SASEGT. The TCR template was genomic DNA extracted from bulk tumor tissue, and approximately 600 ng of gDNA was amplified for each sample. During surgery, several biopsies were collected from each primary tumor and placed as far from one another as possible within the tumor mass. The study cohort was described as untreated, and patients were newly diagnosed NSCLC cases undergoing curative surgery. The donors were about 15 patients with newly diagnosed non-small cell lung cancer who were having surgery with curative intent. The resected tumor masses were reviewed by two independent pathologists. Sequencing was performed only on DNA and RNA samples of high quality.

This receptor was taken from a man aged 50 or older with non-small cell lung cancer. The material sequenced was lung tumor tissue. The V gene is TRBV6-1 and the J gene is TRBJ1-5; a tentative D match to TRBD1 spans 6 bases. The CDR3 is CATGDNQPQHF. The DNA sequence reads TGTGCCACAGGGGACAATCAGCCCCAGCATTTT.